This TCR beta chain was observed in a study of OX40 agonist ivuxolimab in advanced cancers. Overall study context: Dose-escalation patients were diagnosed with hepatocellular carcinoma, melanoma, renal cell cancer or head and neck cancer.

Trimming took off 5 bases at V and 4 bases at J, with 14 bases between the two ends. This CDR3 contains 14 residues. Germline CDR1 is SGHTA and CDR2 is FQGNSA. On this clone itself: The antigen remains unidentified.

TCRdb's table, derived via immunoSEQ multiplex PCR, lists solely in-frame clones and lacks some. The sample contains over 95,000 clones, 91% of which appear only once. Study-wide points: CD4+ T cells averaged fewer expanded clones than CD8+ T cells.

Sequencing used CD4+ or CD8+ T cells sorted from blood, obtained in a trial of the OX40 agonist ivuxolimab. This TCR was recovered from an adult with an advanced solid tumor such as melanoma, head and neck, liver or kidney cancer. V usage is TRBV7-2 and J usage is TRBJ2-5; D possibly matches TRBD1 or TRBD2 (6 bases each). The CDR3 region has the DNA TGTGCCAGCAGCCCTCAGAAGGGGGGAGAGACCCAGTACTTC. Translating it yields CASSPQKGGETQYF.